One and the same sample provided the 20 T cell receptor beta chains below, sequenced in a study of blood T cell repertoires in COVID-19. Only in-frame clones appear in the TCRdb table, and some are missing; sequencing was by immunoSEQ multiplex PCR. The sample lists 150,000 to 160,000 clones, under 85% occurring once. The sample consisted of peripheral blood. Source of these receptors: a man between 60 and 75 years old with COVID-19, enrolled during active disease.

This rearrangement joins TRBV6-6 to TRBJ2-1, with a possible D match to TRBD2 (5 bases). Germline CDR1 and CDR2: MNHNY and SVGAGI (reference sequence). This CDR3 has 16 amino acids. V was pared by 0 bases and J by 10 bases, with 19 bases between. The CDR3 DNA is TGTGCCAGCAGTTACTCGTCAGCGGCGGCTTCGGTCGAGCAGTTCTTC. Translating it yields CASSYSSAAASVEQFF.

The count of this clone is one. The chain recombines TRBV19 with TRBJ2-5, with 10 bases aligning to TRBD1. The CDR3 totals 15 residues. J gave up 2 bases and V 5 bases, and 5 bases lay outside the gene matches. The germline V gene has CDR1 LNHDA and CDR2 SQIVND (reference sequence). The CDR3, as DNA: TGTGCCAGTAGTCCATGGACAGGGGGGCAAGAGACCCAGTACTTC. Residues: CASSPWTGGQETQYF.

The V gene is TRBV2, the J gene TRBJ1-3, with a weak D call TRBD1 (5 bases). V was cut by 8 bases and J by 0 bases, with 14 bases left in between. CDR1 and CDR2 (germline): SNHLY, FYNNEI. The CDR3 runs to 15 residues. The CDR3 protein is CASCPSTVSGNTIYF. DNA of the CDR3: TGTGCCAGCTGTCCCTCGACAGTCTCTGGAAACACCATATATTTT.

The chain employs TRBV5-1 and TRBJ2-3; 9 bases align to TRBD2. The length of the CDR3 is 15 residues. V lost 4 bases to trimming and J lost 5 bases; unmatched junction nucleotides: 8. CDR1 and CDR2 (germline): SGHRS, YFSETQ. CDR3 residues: CASSHSSGTRDTQYF. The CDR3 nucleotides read TGCGCCAGCAGCCACTCTAGCGGGACGAGAGATACGCAGTATTTT.

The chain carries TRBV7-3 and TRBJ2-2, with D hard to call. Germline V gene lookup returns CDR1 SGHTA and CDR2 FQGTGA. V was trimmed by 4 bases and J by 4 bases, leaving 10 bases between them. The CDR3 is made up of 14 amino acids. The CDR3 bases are TGTGCCAGCAGCTGGAGTGACGGCACCGGGGAGCTGTTTTTT. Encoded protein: CASSWSDGTGELFF.

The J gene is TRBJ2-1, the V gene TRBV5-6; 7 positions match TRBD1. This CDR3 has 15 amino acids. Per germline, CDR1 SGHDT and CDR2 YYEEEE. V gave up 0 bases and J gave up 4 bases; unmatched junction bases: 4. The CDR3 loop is CASSLEGQSYNEQFF. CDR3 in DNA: TGTGCCAGCAGCTTGGAGGGACAGTCTTACAATGAGCAGTTCTTC.

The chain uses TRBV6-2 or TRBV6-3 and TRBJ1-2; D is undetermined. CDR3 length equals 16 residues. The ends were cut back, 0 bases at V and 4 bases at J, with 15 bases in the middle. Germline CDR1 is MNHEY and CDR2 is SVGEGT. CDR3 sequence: CASSYSTLRLSYGYTF. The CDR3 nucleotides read TGTGCCAGCAGTTACTCTACCCTTCGACTAAGCTATGGCTACACCTTC.

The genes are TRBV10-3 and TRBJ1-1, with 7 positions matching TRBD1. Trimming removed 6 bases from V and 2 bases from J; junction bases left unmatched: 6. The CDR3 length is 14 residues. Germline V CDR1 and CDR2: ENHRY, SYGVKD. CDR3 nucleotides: TGTGCCATCAGCAAGGGGACAGTAAACACTGAAGCTTTCTTT. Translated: CAISKGTVNTEAFF.

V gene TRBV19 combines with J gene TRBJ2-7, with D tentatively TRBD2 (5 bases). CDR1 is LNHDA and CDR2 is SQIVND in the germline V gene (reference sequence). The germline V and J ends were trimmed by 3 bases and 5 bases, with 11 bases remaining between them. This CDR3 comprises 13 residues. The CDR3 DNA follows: TGTGCCAGTAGTATTGGACTTCTGGACGAGCAGTACTTC. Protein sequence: CASSIGLLDEQYF.

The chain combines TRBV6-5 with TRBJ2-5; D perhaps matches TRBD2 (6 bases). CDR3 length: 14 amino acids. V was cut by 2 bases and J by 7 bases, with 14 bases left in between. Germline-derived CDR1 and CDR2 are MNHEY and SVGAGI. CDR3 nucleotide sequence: TGTGCCAGCAGTTACGACGGGGGAGTCGGGACCCAGTACTTC. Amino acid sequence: CASSYDGGVGTQYF.

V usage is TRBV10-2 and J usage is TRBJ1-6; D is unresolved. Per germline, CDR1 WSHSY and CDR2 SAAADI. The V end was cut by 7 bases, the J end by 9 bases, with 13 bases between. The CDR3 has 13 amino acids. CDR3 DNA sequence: TGCGCCAGCACCGGGATATCTAGTTCACCCCTCCACTTT. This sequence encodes CASTGISSSPLHF.

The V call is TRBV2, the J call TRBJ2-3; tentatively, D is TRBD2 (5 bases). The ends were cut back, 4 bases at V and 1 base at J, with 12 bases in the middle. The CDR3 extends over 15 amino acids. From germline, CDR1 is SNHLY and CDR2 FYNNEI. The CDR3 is CASSGQLVRTDTQYF. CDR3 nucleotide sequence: TGTGCCAGCAGTGGGCAACTAGTCCGCACAGATACGCAGTATTTT.

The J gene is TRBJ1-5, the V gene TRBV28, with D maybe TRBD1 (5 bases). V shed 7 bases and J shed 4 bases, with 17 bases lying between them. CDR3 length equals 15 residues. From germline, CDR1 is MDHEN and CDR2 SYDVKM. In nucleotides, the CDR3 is TGTGCCAGCACTCGTGCGGGGCCCCCAAATCAGCCCCAGCATTTT. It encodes CASTRAGPPNQPQHF. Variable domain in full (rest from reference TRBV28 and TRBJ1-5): DVKVTQSSRYLVKRTGEKVFLECVQDMDHENMFWYRQDPGLGLRLIYFSYDVKMKEKGDIPEGYSVSREKKERFSLILESASTNQTSMYLCASTRAGPPNQPQHFGDGTRLSIL.

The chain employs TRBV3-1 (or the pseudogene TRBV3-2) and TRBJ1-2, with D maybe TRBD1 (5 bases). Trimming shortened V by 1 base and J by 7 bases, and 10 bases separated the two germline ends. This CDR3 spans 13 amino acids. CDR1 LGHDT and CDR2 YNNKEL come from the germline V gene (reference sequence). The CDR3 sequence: CASSQAQGRGYTF. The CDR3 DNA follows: TGTGCCAGCAGCCAAGCTCAGGGTCGTGGCTACACCTTC.

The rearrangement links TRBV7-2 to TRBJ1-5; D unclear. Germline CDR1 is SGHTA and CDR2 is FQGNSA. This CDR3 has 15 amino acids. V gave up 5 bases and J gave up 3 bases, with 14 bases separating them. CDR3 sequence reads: CASSARANFNQPQHF. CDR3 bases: TGTGCCAGCAGCGCGAGGGCCAACTTCAATCAGCCCCAGCATTTT. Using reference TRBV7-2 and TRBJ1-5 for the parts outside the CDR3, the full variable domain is GAGVSQSPSNKVTEKGKDVELRCDPISGHTALYWYRQSLGQGLEFLIYFQGNSAPDKSGLPSDRFSAERTGGSVSTLTIQRTQQEDSAVYLCASSARANFNQPQHFGDGTRLSIL.

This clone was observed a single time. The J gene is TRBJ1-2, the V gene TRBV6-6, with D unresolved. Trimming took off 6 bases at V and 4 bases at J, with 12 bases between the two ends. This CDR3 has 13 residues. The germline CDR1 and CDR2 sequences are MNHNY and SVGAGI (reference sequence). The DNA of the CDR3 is TGTGCCAGCAGGCCACAGCTCTCCTATGGCTACACCTTC. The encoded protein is CASRPQLSYGYTF.

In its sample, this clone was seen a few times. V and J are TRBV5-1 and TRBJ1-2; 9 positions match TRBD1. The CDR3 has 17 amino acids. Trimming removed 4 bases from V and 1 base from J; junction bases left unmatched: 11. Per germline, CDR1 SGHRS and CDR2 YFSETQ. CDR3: CASSRGQGSVINYGYTF. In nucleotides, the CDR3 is TGCGCCAGCAGCAGGGGACAGGGTTCTGTCATTAACTATGGCTACACCTTC. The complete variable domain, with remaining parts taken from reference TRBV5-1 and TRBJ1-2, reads KAGVTQTPRYLIKTRGQQVTLSCSPISGHRSVSWYQQTPGQGLQFLFEYFSETQRNKGNFPGRFSGRQFSNSRSEMNVSTLELGDSALYLCASSRGQGSVINYGYTFGSGTRLTVV.

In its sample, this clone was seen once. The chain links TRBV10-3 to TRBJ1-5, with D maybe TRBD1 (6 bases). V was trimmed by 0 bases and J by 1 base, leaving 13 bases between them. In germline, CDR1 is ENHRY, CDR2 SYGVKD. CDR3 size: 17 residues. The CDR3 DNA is TGTGCCATCAGTGAGTCACTTTCAGGACAGAGCAATCAGCCCCAGCATTTT. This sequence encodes CAISESLSGQSNQPQHF.

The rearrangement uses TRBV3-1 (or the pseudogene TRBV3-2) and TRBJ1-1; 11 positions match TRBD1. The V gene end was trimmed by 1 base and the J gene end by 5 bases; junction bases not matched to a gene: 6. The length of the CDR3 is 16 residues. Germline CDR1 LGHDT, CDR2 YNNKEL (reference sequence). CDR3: CASSQGTGGERTEAFF. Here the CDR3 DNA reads TGTGCCAGCAGCCAAGGGACAGGGGGCGAGAGGACTGAAGCTTTCTTT.

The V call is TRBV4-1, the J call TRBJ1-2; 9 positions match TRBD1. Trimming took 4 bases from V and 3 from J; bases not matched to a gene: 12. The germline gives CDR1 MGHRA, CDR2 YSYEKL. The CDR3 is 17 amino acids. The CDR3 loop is CASSPPGQGHHDYGYTF. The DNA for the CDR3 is TGCGCCAGCAGCCCACCGGGACAGGGACACCATGACTATGGCTACACCTTC.